What follows describes a single TCR beta chain. This specimen belongs to a study of blood T cell repertoires in COVID-19. The overall study: Samples came from the United States, Italy and Spain, spanning acute and convalescent COVID-19. From T cells, B-cell-depleted T cells, or PBMCs came the material, which was cDNA or gDNA.

Germline CDR1 is SGHVS and CDR2 is FQNEAQ. V dropped 1 base and J dropped 7 bases, with 10 bases sitting between them. The CDR3 covers 13 residues. Original analysis: Reference gene primer amplification yielded estimated nucleated cell counts. Profiled with immunoSEQ multiplex PCR; TCRdb holds only in-frame clones, not every one. D and trimming were read from the DNA, whereas the V and J calls and clone size are those reported in that table. Of tens of thousands of clones listed, 90% are singletons. Source material: peripheral blood. The origin of this receptor is a woman of 80 years or more with acute or convalescent COVID-19. The V and J genes are TRBV7-8 and TRBJ2-5; D might be TRBD2 (5 bases). The CDR3 nucleotides read TGTGCCAGCAGCTTAGGCGTTCGGGGGACCCAGTACTTC. This sequence encodes CASSLGVRGTQYF.